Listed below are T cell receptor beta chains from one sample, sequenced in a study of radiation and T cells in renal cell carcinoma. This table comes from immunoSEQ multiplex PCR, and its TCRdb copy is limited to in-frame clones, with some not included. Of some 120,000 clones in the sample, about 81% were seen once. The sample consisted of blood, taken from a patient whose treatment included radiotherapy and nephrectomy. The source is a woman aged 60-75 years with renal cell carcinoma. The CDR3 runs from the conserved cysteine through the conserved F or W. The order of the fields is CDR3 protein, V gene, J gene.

CDR3aa: CASRLPTYLNTEAFF; v_gene: TRBV28; j_gene: TRBJ1-1
CDR3aa: CASSEGQGRGQYF; v_gene: TRBV9; j_gene: TRBJ2-3
CDR3aa: CASSVGLGSTDTQYF; v_gene: TRBV9; j_gene: TRBJ2-3
CDR3aa: CASSLRLAGVDTQYF; v_gene: TRBV7-3; j_gene: TRBJ2-3
CDR3aa: CAITDTVTGPSNNEQFF; v_gene: TRBV10-3; j_gene: TRBJ2-1
CDR3aa: CASSTRSDLYSNQPQHF; v_gene: TRBV4-1; j_gene: TRBJ1-5
CDR3aa: CATSRELGGSGPNEQFF; v_gene: TRBV15; j_gene: TRBJ2-1
CDR3aa: CASSLGGALNTEAFF; v_gene: TRBV5-4; j_gene: TRBJ1-1
CDR3aa: CASSFARGNEKLFF; v_gene: TRBV7-9; j_gene: TRBJ1-4
CDR3aa: CSVERSWGNEQFF; v_gene: TRBV29-1; j_gene: TRBJ2-1
CDR3aa: CASSVEAYTDTQYF; v_gene: TRBV9; j_gene: TRBJ2-3